These T cell receptor beta chains were read from a single sample in a study of metastatic and nonmetastatic thyroid tumors. TCRdb reassembled clones from the PCR reads with MiXCR. The data contain about 32,000 clones, roughly 6.8% of them seen just once; the ten biggest clones take up 35% to 50%. Sequencing was done on a sample of blood. Receptors were obtained from a female donor with papillary thyroid cancer or a benign thyroid nodule (not recorded which). Some clones in this sample may be carry-over from other donors' samples. Each CDR3 is given with its conserved first and last residue. The D gene is left open where the match is weak. Not all rows give a size; the values are once, few, many and, for expanded clones, a class.

clone_size d_call j_call v_call cdr3_aa cdr3_nt
medium-sized . TRBJ1-4 TRBV28 CASSFPGKGGEKLFF TGTGCCAGCAGTTTCCCAGGGAAGGGTGGAGAAAAACTGTTTTTT
many TRBD1 TRBJ2-1 TRBV10-1 CASGTAKNNEQFF TGCGCCAGCGGGACAGCCAAGAACAATGAGCAGTTCTTC
many TRBD2 TRBJ2-7 TRBV29-1 CSVSSGSYYEQYF TGCAGCGTGTCTAGCGGGAGCTACTACGAGCAGTACTTC
many . TRBJ1-2 TRBV20-1 CSARTGSYGYTF TGCAGTGCTAGAACCGGTTCCTATGGCTACACCTTC
many TRBD2 TRBJ2-5 TRBV20-1 CSAQALGLAGVGETQYF TGCAGTGCTCAAGCCCTGGGACTAGCGGGAGTTGGAGAGACCCAGTACTTC
many . TRBJ1-6 TRBV7-9 CASSLRGGLNSPLHF TGTGCCAGCAGCTTACGGGGGGGCCTTAATTCACCCCTCCACTTT
. TRBD2 TRBJ2-3 TRBV5-1 CASSALGSGGDTQYF TGCGCCAGCAGCGCATTAGGTAGCGGGGGCGATACGCAGTATTTT
many . TRBJ2-5 TRBV24-1 CATSTAKETQYF TGTGCCACCAGTACAGCTAAAGAGACCCAGTACTTC
many TRBD2 TRBJ2-3 TRBV12-3/TRBV12-4 CASSRTSGGFTDTQYF TGTGCCAGCAGCCGGACTAGCGGGGGTTTCACAGATACGCAGTATTTT
many TRBD2 TRBJ2-2 TRBV28 CASSLASGNTGELFF TGTGCCAGCAGTTTAGCTAGCGGGAACACCGGGGAGCTGTTTTTT
many TRBD1 TRBJ1-1 TRBV6-1 CASSIDRDNTEAFF TGTGCCAGCAGTATCGACAGGGACAACACTGAAGCTTTCTTT
many TRBD1 TRBJ2-5 TRBV7-9 CASGDRGQQETQYF TGTGCCAGCGGGGACAGGGGGCAGCAAGAGACCCAGTACTTC
many TRBD1 TRBJ2-4 TRBV27 CASSKGPGQGAKNIQYF TGTGCCAGCAGCAAAGGACCGGGACAGGGAGCCAAAAACATTCAGTACTTC
many . TRBJ1-3 TRBV2 CASRGLAGNTIYF TGTGCCAGCAGGGGGCTTGCTGGAAACACCATATATTTT
few . TRBJ2-7 TRBV5-4 CASSLGGQRYEQYF TGTGCCAGCAGCTTGGGGGGGCAGAGGTACGAGCAGTACTTC
many . TRBJ1-5 TRBV2 CASSGEGNQPQHF TGTGCCAGCAGTGGGGAGGGCAATCAGCCCCAGCATTTT
many TRBD1 TRBJ2-5 TRBV6-1 CASGGGQQETQYF TGTGCCAGCGGTGGGGGACAGCAAGAGACCCAGTACTTC
many TRBD1 TRBJ2-7 TRBV7-9 CASSFPGTARYEQYF TGTGCCAGCAGCTTTCCCGGGACAGCTAGGTACGAGCAGTACTTC
many TRBD1 TRBJ2-4 TRBV6-5 CASSYTGAPAKNIQYF TGTGCCAGCAGTTACACAGGGGCCCCAGCCAAAAACATTCAGTACTTC
. . TRBJ2-7 TRBV5-4 CASSFAGAGYEQYF TGTGCCAGCAGCTTTGCGGGGGCGGGCTACGAGCAGTACTTC
many . TRBJ1-3 TRBV4-3 CASTAAAEKGSIYF TGCGCCAGCACCGCAGCGGCGGAGAAGGGCTCCATATATTTT
many TRBD1 TRBJ2-7 TRBV11-2 CASSQGQGLPYEQYF TGTGCCAGCAGCCAAGGACAGGGATTGCCCTACGAGCAGTACTTC
many TRBD2 TRBJ2-7 TRBV10-2 CASSSKTSGRTYEQYF TGCGCCAGCAGTAGTAAGACTAGCGGGAGAACCTACGAGCAGTACTTC
. TRBD1 TRBJ2-5 TRBV2 CASSSIGTGLETQYF TGTGCCAGCAGTAGTATCGGGACAGGGCTGGAGACCCAGTACTTC
many . TRBJ1-4 TRBV12-3/TRBV12-4 CASRRQINEKLFF TGTGCCAGCAGAAGACAGATAAATGAAAAACTGTTTTTT
many TRBD2 TRBJ2-1 TRBV6-1 CASTGRGGSYNEQFF TGTGCCAGCACGGGGCGGGGGGGGTCCTACAATGAGCAGTTCTTC
many . TRBJ1-1 TRBV7-9 CASSLMGLGLAFF TGTGCCAGCAGCTTAATGGGGCTCGGGTTAGCTTTCTTT
many TRBD2 TRBJ2-1 TRBV28 CASSPTSGPFNEQFF TGTGCCAGCAGTCCGACTAGCGGGCCGTTCAATGAGCAGTTCTTC